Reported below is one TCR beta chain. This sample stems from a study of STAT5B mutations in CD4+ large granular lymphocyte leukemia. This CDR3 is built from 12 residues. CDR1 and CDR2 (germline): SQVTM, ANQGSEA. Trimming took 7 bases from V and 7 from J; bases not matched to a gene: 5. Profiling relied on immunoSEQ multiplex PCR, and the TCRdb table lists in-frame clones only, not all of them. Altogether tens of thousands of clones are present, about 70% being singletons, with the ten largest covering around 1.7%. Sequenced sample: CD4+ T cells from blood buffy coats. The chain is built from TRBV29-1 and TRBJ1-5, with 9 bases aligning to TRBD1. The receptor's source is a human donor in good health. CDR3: CSATGGGQPQHF. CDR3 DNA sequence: TGCAGCGCCACAGGGGGCGGCCAGCCCCAGCATTTT.